A selection of T cell receptor beta chains follows, all from one sample in a study of blood T cell repertoires in COVID-19. Clones were read by immunoSEQ multiplex PCR, and TCRdb kept only the in-frame ones, dropping some. The sample has 120,000 to 150,000 clones, 88% seen once; the top ten hold roughly 2.5%. The sequenced sample was peripheral blood. The receptors here all came from a human donor with COVID-19, enrolled during active disease. The donor label of this sample is uncertain. Both conserved end residues are part of each CDR3. Each record gives: D gene, J gene, V gene, clone size, CDR3 protein, CDR3 DNA. D genes are given only for firm matches. Clone size is shown for a subset of rows, as once, few, many or a class of expanded clone.

NA TRBJ2-3 TRBV5-1 once CASSLATPLSSGDTQYF TGCGCCAGCAGCTTGGCCACCCCGCTCTCCTCCGGGGATACGCAGTATTTT
NA TRBJ2-3 TRBV6-4 NA CASNPGLETTDTQYF TGTGCCAGCAACCCCGGGTTAGAGACCACAGATACGCAGTATTTT
NA TRBJ1-2 TRBV6-5 once CASRGSGGANYGYTF TGTGCCAGCAGGGGCTCGGGGGGAGCAAACTATGGCTACACCTTC
NA TRBJ2-3 TRBV6-2/TRBV6-3 NA CASSYGLVDTQYF TGTGCCAGCAGTTACGGACTCGTGGATACGCAGTATTTT
NA TRBJ1-4 TRBV5-6 NA CASSEVGRGTNEKLFF TGTGCCAGCAGCGAGGTGGGCAGGGGAACTAATGAAAAACTGTTTTTT
TRBD1 TRBJ1-1 TRBV29-1 NA CSVVGTGIENTEAFF TGCAGCGTTGTCGGGACAGGGATCGAGAACACTGAAGCTTTCTTT
NA TRBJ1-5 TRBV5-6 NA CASSLARGTQPQHF TGTGCCAGCAGCTTGGCCCGGGGAACTCAGCCCCAGCATTTT
TRBD2 TRBJ2-3 TRBV29-1 NA CSVEGGGPTSTDTQYF TGCAGCGTTGAGGGCGGGGGGCCGACGAGCACAGATACGCAGTATTTT
TRBD1 TRBJ2-7 TRBV14 once CASSPQPGQGTTLRSYEQYF TGTGCCAGCAGCCCCCAACCGGGACAGGGGACTACCCTCCGCTCCTACGAGCAGTACTTC
NA TRBJ1-2 TRBV5-1 NA CASSDTGTEDGYTF TGCGCCAGCAGCGACACCGGGACTGAAGATGGCTACACCTTC
NA TRBJ1-1 TRBV6-1 NA CASSEFGHMNTEAFF TGTGCCAGCAGTGAATTCGGACACATGAACACTGAAGCTTTCTTT
NA TRBJ2-5 TRBV3-1/TRBV3-2 NA CASSRPNGERTQYF TGTGCCAGCAGCAGACCCAACGGGGAAAGGACCCAGTACTTC
TRBD2 TRBJ2-7 TRBV4-2 NA CASSQASGRFGAYEQYF TGTGCCAGCAGCCAAGCTAGCGGGAGATTCGGCGCCTACGAGCAGTACTTC
TRBD2 TRBJ2-2 TRBV30 NA CAWSRNSGRITSNTGELFF TGTGCCTGGAGTAGGAATAGCGGGAGAATCACCTCGAACACCGGGGAGCTGTTTTTT
NA TRBJ1-2 TRBV12-3/TRBV12-4 NA CASARGNQYGYTF TGTGCCAGCGCGAGGGGGAATCAATATGGCTACACCTTC
TRBD2 TRBJ2-1 TRBV6-5 NA CASTLAGGKGEQFF TGTGCCAGCACCTTAGCGGGGGGGAAGGGTGAGCAGTTCTTC
NA TRBJ2-5 TRBV5-1 NA CASSLDPGTQETQYF TGCGCCAGCAGCTTGGATCCGGGGACACAAGAGACCCAGTACTTC
NA TRBJ2-7 TRBV29-1 NA CSKGTYEQYF TGCAGCAAGGGGACCTACGAGCAGTACTTC
NA TRBJ1-1 TRBV7-9 NA CASSLSQEDEAFF TGTGCCAGCAGCTTGTCACAGGAAGATGAAGCTTTCTTT
NA TRBJ2-2 TRBV27 NA CASSFGDGDTGELFF TGTGCCAGCAGTTTTGGAGACGGGGACACCGGGGAGCTGTTTTTT
TRBD2 TRBJ2-3 TRBV5-5 NA CASSARDSSGGADTQYF TGTGCCAGCAGCGCGAGGGACTCTAGCGGGGGGGCAGATACGCAGTATTTT
TRBD1 TRBJ2-7 TRBV5-1 NA CASSLAGTDYEQYF TGCGCCAGCAGCTTGGCTGGGACAGACTACGAGCAGTACTTC
NA TRBJ1-2 TRBV5-1 NA CASSQAGRGYYGYTF TGCGCCAGCAGCCAAGCTGGTCGGGGGTACTATGGCTACACCTTC
TRBD1 TRBJ1-2 TRBV7-3 few CASSLTPGQGNYGYTF TGTGCCAGCAGCTTAACACCGGGACAGGGAAACTATGGCTACACCTTC